This TCR beta chain appears in the sequencing data of a study of blood T cell repertoires in COVID-19. The germline V gene encodes CDR1 LGHNA and CDR2 YSLEER. V lost 1 base and J lost 0, with 15 bases in between. The CDR3 is made up of 17 amino acids. TCRdb's copy holds only in-frame clones and misses some; the assay was immunoSEQ multiplex PCR. The table shows 200,000 to 300,000 clones, with about 86% occurring only once. The rearrangement uses TRBV4-3 and TRBJ2-5; TRBD2 is a possible D gene (7 bases). Sequenced: peripheral blood. This receptor was taken from a man younger than 40 with active or convalescent COVID-19. This chain's CDR3 is CASSQVGAGANQETQYF. CDR3 bases: TGCGCCAGCAGCCAAGTGGGCGCGGGGGCTAACCAAGAGACCCAGTACTTC.